What follows is one TCR beta chain and its context. This sample was included in a study of control samples from healthy donors and cancer patients. This CDR3 spans 17 amino acids. Germline CDR1 reads MNHEY; CDR2 reads SVGEGT. Trimming left V 4 bases short and J 0 bases short, with 18 bases between. Method: immunoSEQ multiplex PCR; TCRdb's copy keeps in-frame clones and lacks some. This table holds roughly 130,000 clones, approximately 95% found once. The chain recombines TRBV6-2 or TRBV6-3 with TRBJ1-2; the D is unclear. Sequencing was done on a sample of blood. This TCR was sampled from a man aged 25-45 years in good health. The CDR3 DNA reads as TGTGCCAGCAGTTTCGGTAAAGTCGGTCTAGCTAACTATGGCTACACCTTC. Translation gives CASSFGKVGLANYGYTF.